Below are 23 T cell receptor beta chains sequenced from a single sample in a study of shared clonotypes between healthy human individuals. TCRdb keeps only in-frame clones here, not all; method: immunoSEQ multiplex PCR. The sample carries over 1.4 million clones, approximately 96% recorded once. Sequenced: naive CD4+ T cells sorted from blood. Subset defined: CD45RA+ positively selected. These receptors originate from a man aged 30-40 years in good health.

The CDR3 reads CSVALLANQPQHF. CDR3 in DNA: TGCAGCGTTGCGTTGTTGGCGAATCAGCCCCAGCATTTT. This chain uses TRBV29-1 with TRBJ1-5; D is undetermined. Germline V lookup: CDR1 SQVTM, CDR2 ANQGSEA. The CDR3 consists of 13 residues. Trimming shortened V by 4 bases and J by 4 bases, and 11 bases separated the two germline ends.

Turning to this clone: At the DNA level, this CDR3 is encoded by other sequences in the same sample as well. This chain links TRBV6-1 with TRBJ2-3, with D uncertain. CDR3 size: 12 residues. Trimming shortened V by 4 bases and J by 0 bases, and 2 bases separated the two germline ends. Germline CDR1 MNHNS, CDR2 SASEGT. CDR3 in DNA: TGTGCCAGCAGTGGTAGCACAGATACGCAGTATTTT. Translated: CASSGSTDTQYF.

A note on this clone: Its ends do not fully match the called genes, so a read error is possible. The chain combines TRBV7-7 with TRBJ2-1; 8 bases match TRBD2. The germline CDR1 and CDR2 sequences are SSHAT and FNYEAQ (reference sequence). The CDR3 is 13 amino acids. The CDR3 protein is CASSLWSGGEQFF. The CDR3 region has the DNA TGTGCTAGCAGCTTGTGGTCGGGAGGGGAGCAGTTCTTC. Supplemented by reference TRBV7-7 and TRBJ2-1, the full variable domain reads GAGVSQSPRYKVTKRGQDVTLRCDPISSHATLYWYQQALGQGPEFLTYFNYEAQPDKSGLPSDRFSAERPEGSISTLTIQRTEQRDSAMYRCASSLWSGGEQFFGPGTRLTVL.

J is TRBJ2-1 and V is TRBV4-1; D is perhaps TRBD1 (6 bases). The CDR3 covers 18 residues. Looked up from germline, CDR1 is MGHRA and CDR2 is YSYEKL. V lost 0 bases to trimming and J lost 0 bases, with 15 bases between them. CDR3 nucleotides: TGCGCCAGCAGCCAAGAAGGGACACGGACACCCTCCTACAATGAGCAGTTCTTC. It codes for CASSQEGTRTPSYNEQFF.

The genes are TRBV7-9 and TRBJ2-5; TRBD2 agrees at 9 bases. The germline V gene encodes CDR1 SEHNR and CDR2 FQNEAQ (reference sequence). This CDR3 is built from 16 residues. J lost 7 bases, V lost 4 bases, and 13 bases had no gene match. CDR3 nucleotides: TGTGCCAGCAGCTCCGCGGGGGGGGTCGAAGAGGGGACCCAGTACTTC. Translated, it gives CASSSAGGVEEGTQYF.

This chain links TRBV7-9 with TRBJ1-1; 7 bases map to TRBD1. CDR1 is SEHNR and CDR2 is FQNEAQ in the germline V gene (reference sequence). Trimming cost V 2 bases and J 0 bases; bases outside gene matches: 3. The CDR3 totals 15 residues. The CDR3 DNA reads TGTGCCAGCAGCTTAAGAGGGGGCATGAACACTGAAGCTTTCTTT. Encoded protein: CASSLRGGMNTEAFF. Full variable domain (rest looked up from reference TRBV7-9 and TRBJ1-1): DTGVSQNPRHKITKRGQNVTFRCDPISEHNRLYWYRQTLGQGPEFLTYFQNEAQLEKSRLLSDRFSAERPKGSFSTLEIQRTEQGDSAMYLCASSLRGGMNTEAFFGQGTRLTVV.

This clone was counted a single time. The V call is TRBV5-1, the J call TRBJ2-3, with TRBD1 identical over 8 bases. Germline trimming cut 4 bases from V and 4 bases from J; bases unmatched to any gene: 8. CDR1 is SGHRS and CDR2 is YFSETQ in the germline V gene. This CDR3 region has 15 residues. The CDR3 reads CASSRWTGRSDTQYF. The CDR3 region has the DNA TGCGCCAGCAGCCGATGGACAGGGCGGTCAGATACGCAGTATTTT.

The chain is built from TRBV29-1 and TRBJ1-2; 7 positions match TRBD1. The germline V gene encodes CDR1 SQVTM and CDR2 ANQGSEA. The CDR3 spans 15 residues. The J segment lost 0 bases and the V segment lost 3 bases, leaving 7 bases of the junction unmatched. The CDR3 DNA sequence: TGCAGCGTTGATAGGGGGCCCATGGCTAACTATGGCTACACCTTC. It is translated as CSVDRGPMANYGYTF.

In its sample, this clone was seen once. This sample includes further DNA sequences coding for the same CDR3. The J gene is TRBJ2-1, the V gene TRBV7-2; D unresolved. This CDR3 is 12 amino acids long. Looked up from germline, CDR1 is SGHTA and CDR2 is FQGNSA. V was clipped by 6 bases and J by 6 bases, with 9 bases between them. The CDR3 protein is CASSRVGNEQFF. The CDR3, as DNA: TGTGCCAGCAGTCGAGTGGGCAATGAGCAGTTCTTC. Full variable domain (rest looked up from reference TRBV7-2 and TRBJ2-1): GAGVSQSPSNKVTEKGKDVELRCDPISGHTALYWYRQSLGQGLEFLIYFQGNSAPDKSGLPSDRFSAERTGGSVSTLTIQRTQQEDSAVYLCASSRVGNEQFFGPGTRLTVL.

The rearrangement uses TRBV7-9 and TRBJ2-5; TRBD2 matches at 7 bases. The V gene end was trimmed by 7 bases and the J gene end by 1 base; junction bases not matched to a gene: 9. Germline CDR1 is SEHNR and CDR2 is FQNEAQ (reference sequence). This CDR3 comprises 15 residues. The CDR3 nucleotides are TGTGCCAGCATCACCCGGGGGGTAGCCCAAGAGACCCAGTACTTC. It encodes CASITRGVAQETQYF.

The chain has TRBV5-1 and TRBJ2-1, with TRBD2 identical over 10 bases. In germline, CDR1 is SGHRS, CDR2 YFSETQ. V lost 4 bases to trimming and J lost 8 bases; unmatched junction nucleotides: 12. The CDR3 runs to 16 residues. The CDR3: CASSRRASGSNDEQFF. DNA of the CDR3: TGCGCCAGCAGCCGGAGGGCTAGCGGGAGTAACGATGAGCAGTTCTTC. Full variable domain (rest looked up from reference TRBV5-1 and TRBJ2-1): KAGVTQTPRYLIKTRGQQVTLSCSPISGHRSVSWYQQTPGQGLQFLFEYFSETQRNKGNFPGRFSGRQFSNSRSEMNVSTLELGDSALYLCASSRRASGSNDEQFFGPGTRLTVL.

The chain links TRBV28 to TRBJ2-5; the match to TRBD2 covers 9 bases. CDR3 size: 15 residues. Germline CDR1 and CDR2: MDHEN and SYDVKM. The V and J ends lost 5 bases and 5 bases, in that order; junction bases with no gene match: 9. The CDR3 reads CASSKSGGTWETQYF. CDR3 bases: TGTGCCAGCAGTAAGAGCGGGGGGACCTGGGAGACCCAGTACTTC.

The chain carries TRBV6-4 and TRBJ1-4, with D possibly being TRBD1 (6 bases). This CDR3 is built from 15 residues. The V gene lost 0 bases and the J gene lost 3 bases, with 8 bases spanning the gap. Germline lookup yields CDR1 MRHNA and CDR2 SNTAGT. As DNA, the CDR3 is TGTGCCAGCAGTGACTCAGGGGGGGCTAATGAAAAACTGTTTTTT. It codes for CASSDSGGANEKLFF.

The chain uses TRBV18 and TRBJ2-7; the match to TRBD1 covers 7 bases. Germline CDR1 reads KGHSH; CDR2 reads LQKENI. V lost 3 bases and J lost 0; bases outside the gene matches: 8. The CDR3 consists of 16 residues. The CDR3 bases are TGTGCCAGCTCACCGGCCGGGACAGCCTTCTCCTACGAGCAGTACTTC. Translation: CASSPAGTAFSYEQYF.

The V gene is TRBV9, the J gene TRBJ1-1; the D gene is possibly TRBD1 (5 bases). CDR1 and CDR2 (germline): SGDLS, YYNGEE. The V end lost 4 bases, the J end lost 0 bases, and 13 bases lay between the germline ends. CDR3 size: 15 residues. This CDR3 reads CASSTGPQVNTEAFF. CDR3 in DNA: TGTGCCAGCAGCACCGGGCCACAGGTGAACACTGAAGCTTTCTTT.

This clone was counted a single time. V and J are TRBV2 and TRBJ1-4; D might be TRBD1 (6 bases). The CDR3 consists of 14 residues. With 2 bases removed from V and 8 bases from J, the gap between germline ends came to 12 bases. Per germline, CDR1 SNHLY and CDR2 FYNNEI. CDR3 in amino acids: CASSEQGYREKLFF. CDR3 sequence (DNA): TGTGCCAGCAGTGAACAGGGGTATCGGGAAAAACTGTTTTTT.

The V and J genes are TRBV5-1 and TRBJ2-3; no clear D. V was cut by 4 bases and J by 5 bases, with 11 bases left in between. The CDR3 runs 13 residues. The germline gives CDR1 SGHRS, CDR2 YFSETQ. DNA of the CDR3: TGCGCCAGCAGCCTTCAACCAGGAGATACGCAGTATTTT. This translates into CASSLQPGDTQYF.

The J gene is TRBJ2-7, the V gene TRBV5-4; TRBD2 matches 8 bases. This CDR3 is built from 16 residues. With V trimmed by 1 base and J by 3 bases, 9 bases remained unmatched. The germline gives CDR1 SGHNT, CDR2 YYREEE (reference sequence). The CDR3 DNA is TGTGCCAGCAGCTTGAGTATCCGGGAGGGCCGCTACGAGCAGTACTTC. It translates to CASSLSIREGRYEQYF.

The chain employs TRBV27 and TRBJ1-1, with 7 bases that match TRBD1. J was trimmed by 0 bases and V by 3 bases; bases with no gene match: 4. Germline-derived CDR1 and CDR2 are MNHEY and SMNVEV (reference sequence). The CDR3 length is 15 residues. The CDR3 sequence is CASSLAGQLNTEAFF. As DNA, the CDR3 is TGTGCCAGCAGTTTGGCGGGACAGTTGAACACTGAAGCTTTCTTT.

This clone was observed a single time. The chain is built from TRBV25-1 and TRBJ2-5; 8 nucleotides align to TRBD2. The V gene end was trimmed by 3 bases and the J gene end by 6 bases; junction bases not matched to a gene: 9. This CDR3 is built from 15 residues. Looked up from germline, CDR1 is MGHDK and CDR2 is SYGVNS. This CDR3 is CASSDPSGSRKTQYF. The CDR3 region has the DNA TGTGCCAGCAGTGATCCCAGCGGGAGTCGCAAGACCCAGTACTTC.

This clone is a singleton in its sample. The rearrangement links TRBV2 to TRBJ2-2, with TRBD2 matching 12 bases. This CDR3 has 15 amino acids. From germline, CDR1 is SNHLY and CDR2 FYNNEI. The J segment lost 4 bases and the V segment lost 10 bases, leaving 7 bases of the junction unmatched. The CDR3 DNA is TGTGCCACCTCTCGGACTAGCGGGATCACCGGGGAGCTGTTTTTT. Its protein product is CATSRTSGITGELFF.

The rearrangement joins TRBV28 to TRBJ2-2, with a tentative D call TRBD1 (6 bases). This CDR3 spans 14 amino acids. Between the trimmed V and J ends, which lost 7 bases and 0 bases, there was a span of 9 bases. Germline V gene sequence: CDR1 MDHEN, CDR2 SYDVKM. The CDR3 is CASTGGANTGELFF. DNA of the CDR3: TGTGCCAGCACTGGGGGCGCGAACACCGGGGAGCTGTTTTTT.

Details on this clone: This sample also contains other DNA sequences that code for the same CDR3. The chain employs TRBV10-3 and TRBJ2-5; possibly TRBD1 or TRBD2 for D (5 bases each). Germline V lookup: CDR1 ENHRY, CDR2 SYGVKD. Deletions cut 2 bases from V and 4 bases from J, with 5 bases between. The CDR3 covers 12 residues. CDR3 in amino acids: CAISEGGETQYF. In DNA, the CDR3 is TGTGCCATCAGTGAGGGGGGAGAGACCCAGTACTTC.